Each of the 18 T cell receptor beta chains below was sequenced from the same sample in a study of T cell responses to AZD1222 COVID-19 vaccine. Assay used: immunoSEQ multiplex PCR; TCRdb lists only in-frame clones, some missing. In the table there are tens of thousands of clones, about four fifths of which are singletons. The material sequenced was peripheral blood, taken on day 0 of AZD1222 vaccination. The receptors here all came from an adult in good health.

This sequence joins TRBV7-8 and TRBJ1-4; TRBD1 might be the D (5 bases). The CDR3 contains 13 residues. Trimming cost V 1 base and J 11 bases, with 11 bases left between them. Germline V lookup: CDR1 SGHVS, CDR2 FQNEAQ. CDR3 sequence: CASSLDLEGKLFF. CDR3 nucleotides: TGTGCCAGCAGCTTAGATTTGGAGGGGAAACTGTTTTTT.

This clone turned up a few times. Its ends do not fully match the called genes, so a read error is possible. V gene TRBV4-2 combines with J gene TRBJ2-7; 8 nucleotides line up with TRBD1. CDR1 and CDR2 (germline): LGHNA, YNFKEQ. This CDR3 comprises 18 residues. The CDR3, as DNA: TGTCCCAGCCGCCAAGACGACTGGGGGACAGGCAAACCTTACGAGCAGTACTTC. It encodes CPSRQDDWGTGKPYEQYF.

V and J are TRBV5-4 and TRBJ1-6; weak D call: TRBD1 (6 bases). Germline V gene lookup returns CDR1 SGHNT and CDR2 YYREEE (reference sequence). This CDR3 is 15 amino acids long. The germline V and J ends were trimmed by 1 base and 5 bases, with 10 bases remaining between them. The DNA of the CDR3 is TGTGCCAGCAGCTTGAGGACAGCCAATAATTCACCCCTCCACTTT. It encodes CASSLRTANNSPLHF.

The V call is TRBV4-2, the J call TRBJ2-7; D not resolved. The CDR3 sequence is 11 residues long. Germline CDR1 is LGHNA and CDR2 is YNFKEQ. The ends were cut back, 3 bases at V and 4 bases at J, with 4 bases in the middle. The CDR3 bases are TGTGCCAGCAGCCACAATTACGAGCAGTACTTC. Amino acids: CASSHNYEQYF.

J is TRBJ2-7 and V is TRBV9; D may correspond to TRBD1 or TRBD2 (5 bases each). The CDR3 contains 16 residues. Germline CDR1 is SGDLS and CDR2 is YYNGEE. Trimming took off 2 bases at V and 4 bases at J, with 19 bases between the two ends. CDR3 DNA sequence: TGTGCCAGCAGCGTCAAAAACGACGGGACCCGATACGAGCAGTACTTC. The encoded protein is CASSVKNDGTRYEQYF.

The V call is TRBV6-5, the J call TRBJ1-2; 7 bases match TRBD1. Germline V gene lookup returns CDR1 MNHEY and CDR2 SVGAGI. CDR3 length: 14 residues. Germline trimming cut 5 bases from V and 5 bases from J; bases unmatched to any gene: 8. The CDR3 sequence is CASSNYGTAYGYTF. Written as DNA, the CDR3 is TGTGCCAGCAGTAACTATGGGACAGCTTATGGCTACACCTTC.

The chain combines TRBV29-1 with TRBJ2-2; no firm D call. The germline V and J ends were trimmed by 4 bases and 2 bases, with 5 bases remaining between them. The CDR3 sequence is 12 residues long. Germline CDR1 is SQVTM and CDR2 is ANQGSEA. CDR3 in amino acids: CSVALNTGELFF. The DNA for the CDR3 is TGCAGCGTTGCCCTAAACACCGGGGAGCTGTTTTTT.

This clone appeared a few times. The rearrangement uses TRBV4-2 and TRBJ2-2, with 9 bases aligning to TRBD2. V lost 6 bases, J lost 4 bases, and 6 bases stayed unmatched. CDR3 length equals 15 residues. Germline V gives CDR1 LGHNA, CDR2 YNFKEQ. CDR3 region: CASSFARGGTGELFF. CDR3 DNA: TGTGCCAGCAGTTTTGCGCGGGGGGGCACCGGGGAGCTGTTTTTT.

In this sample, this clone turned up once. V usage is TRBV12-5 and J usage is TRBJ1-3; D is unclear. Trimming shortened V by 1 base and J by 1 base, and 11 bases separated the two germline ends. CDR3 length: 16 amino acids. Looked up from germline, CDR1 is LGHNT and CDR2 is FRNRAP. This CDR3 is CASGLGAASSGNTIYF. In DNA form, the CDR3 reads TGTGCTAGTGGTTTGGGGGCTGCTTCATCTGGAAACACCATATATTTT.

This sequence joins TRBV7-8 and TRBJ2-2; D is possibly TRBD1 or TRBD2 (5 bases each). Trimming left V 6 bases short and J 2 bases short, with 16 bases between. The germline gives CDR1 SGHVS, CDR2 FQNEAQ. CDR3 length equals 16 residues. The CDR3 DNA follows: TGTGCCAGCAGACGGGGTGGGGCAGTTAACACCGGGGAGCTGTTTTTT. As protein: CASRRGGAVNTGELFF.

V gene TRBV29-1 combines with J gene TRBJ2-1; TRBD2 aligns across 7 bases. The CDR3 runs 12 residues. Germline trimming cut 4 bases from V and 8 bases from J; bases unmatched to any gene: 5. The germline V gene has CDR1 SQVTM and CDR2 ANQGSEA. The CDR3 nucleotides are TGCAGCGTTGCGCCTAGCGGTTATGAGCAGTTCTTC. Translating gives CSVAPSGYEQFF.

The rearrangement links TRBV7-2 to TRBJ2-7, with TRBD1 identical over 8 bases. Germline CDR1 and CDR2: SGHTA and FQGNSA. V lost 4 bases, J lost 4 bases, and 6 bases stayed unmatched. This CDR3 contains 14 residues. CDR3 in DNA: TGTGCCAGCAGCTCTCCGGGACAGGCTTACGAGCAGTACTTC. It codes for CASSSPGQAYEQYF. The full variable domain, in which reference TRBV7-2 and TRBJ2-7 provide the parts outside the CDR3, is GAGVSQSPSNKVTEKGKDVELRCDPISGHTALYWYRQSLGQGLEFLIYFQGNSAPDKSGLPSDRFSAERTGGSVSTLTIQRTQQEDSAVYLCASSSPGQAYEQYFGPGTRLTVT.

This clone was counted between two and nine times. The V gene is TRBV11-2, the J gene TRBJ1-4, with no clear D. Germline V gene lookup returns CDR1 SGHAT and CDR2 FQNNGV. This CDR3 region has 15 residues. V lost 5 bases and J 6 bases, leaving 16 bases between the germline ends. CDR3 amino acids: CASSHSTGMHEKLFF. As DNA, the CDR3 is TGTGCCAGCAGCCATTCGACGGGGATGCATGAAAAACTGTTTTTT.

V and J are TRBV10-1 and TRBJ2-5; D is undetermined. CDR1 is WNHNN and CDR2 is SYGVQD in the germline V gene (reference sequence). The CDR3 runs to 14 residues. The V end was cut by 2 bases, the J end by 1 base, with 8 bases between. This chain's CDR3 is CASSERQVQETQYF. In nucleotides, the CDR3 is TGCGCCAGCAGTGAGCGGCAAGTCCAAGAGACCCAGTACTTC.

The CDR3 loop reads CASSQGASGFTDTQYF. CDR3 sequence (DNA): TGCGCCAGCAGCCAAGGAGCTAGCGGATTCACAGATACGCAGTATTTT. The chain is built from TRBV4-1 and TRBJ2-3; 7 bases agree with TRBD2. The CDR3 is 16 amino acids. The germline gives CDR1 MGHRA, CDR2 YSYEKL. V shed 1 base and J 2 bases; nucleotides not matched to a gene: 6.

The CDR3 spells CASSLDRGEQFF. In nucleotides, the CDR3 is TGTGCCAGCAGCTTAGATCGTGGGGAGCAGTTCTTC. This chain connects TRBV11-3 to TRBJ2-1; D unclear. The CDR3 runs 12 residues. CDR1 is SGHNT, CDR2 YENEEA, per germline. V was shortened by 0 bases and J by 10 bases, with 7 bases between the two germline ends.

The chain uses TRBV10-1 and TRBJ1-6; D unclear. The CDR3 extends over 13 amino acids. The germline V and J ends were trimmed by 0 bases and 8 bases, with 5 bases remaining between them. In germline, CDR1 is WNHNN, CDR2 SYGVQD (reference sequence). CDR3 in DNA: TGCGCCAGCAGTGAGTCGTGGGATTCACCCCTCCACTTT. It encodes CASSESWDSPLHF.

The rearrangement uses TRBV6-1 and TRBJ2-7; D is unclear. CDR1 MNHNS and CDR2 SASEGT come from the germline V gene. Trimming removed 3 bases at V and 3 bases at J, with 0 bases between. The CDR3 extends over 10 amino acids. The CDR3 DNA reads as TGTGCCAGCAGTGACTACGAGCAGTACTTC. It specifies CASSDYEQYF.